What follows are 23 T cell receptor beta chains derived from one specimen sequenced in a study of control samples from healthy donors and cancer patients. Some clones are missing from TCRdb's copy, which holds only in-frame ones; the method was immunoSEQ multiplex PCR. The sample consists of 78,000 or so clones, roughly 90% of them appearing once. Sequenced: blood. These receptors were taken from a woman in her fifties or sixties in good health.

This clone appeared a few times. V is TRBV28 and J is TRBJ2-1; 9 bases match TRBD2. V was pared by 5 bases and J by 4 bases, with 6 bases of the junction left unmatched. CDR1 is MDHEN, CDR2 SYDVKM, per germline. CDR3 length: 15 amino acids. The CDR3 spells CASSVTSGPYNEQFF. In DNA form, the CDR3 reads TGTGCCAGCAGTGTAACTAGCGGGCCATACAATGAGCAGTTCTTC.

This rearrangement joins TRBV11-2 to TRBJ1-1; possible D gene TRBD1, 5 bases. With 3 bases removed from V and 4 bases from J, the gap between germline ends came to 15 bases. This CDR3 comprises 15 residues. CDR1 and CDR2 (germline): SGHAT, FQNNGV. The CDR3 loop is CASSFEYRMGTEAFF. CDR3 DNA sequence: TGTGCCAGCAGCTTCGAGTACAGGATGGGCACTGAAGCTTTCTTT.

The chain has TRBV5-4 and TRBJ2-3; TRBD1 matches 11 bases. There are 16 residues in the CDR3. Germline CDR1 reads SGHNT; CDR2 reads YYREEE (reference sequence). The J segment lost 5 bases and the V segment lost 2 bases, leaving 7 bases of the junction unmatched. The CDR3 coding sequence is TGTGCCAGCAGCTTTGGGACAGGGGGTGATGAAGATACGCAGTATTTT. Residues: CASSFGTGGDEDTQYF.

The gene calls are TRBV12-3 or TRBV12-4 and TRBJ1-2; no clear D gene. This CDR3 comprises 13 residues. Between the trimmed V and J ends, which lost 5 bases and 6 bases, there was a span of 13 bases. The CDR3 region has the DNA TGTGCCAGCAGTCAAAACCGTGGGCATGGCTACACCTTC. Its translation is CASSQNRGHGYTF.

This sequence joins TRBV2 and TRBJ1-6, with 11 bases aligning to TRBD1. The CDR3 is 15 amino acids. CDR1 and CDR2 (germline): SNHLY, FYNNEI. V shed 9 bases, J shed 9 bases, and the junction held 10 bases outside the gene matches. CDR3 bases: TGTGCCAGAAAGGATCCGGGACAGGGGGTTTCACCCCTCCACTTT. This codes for CARKDPGQGVSPLHF.

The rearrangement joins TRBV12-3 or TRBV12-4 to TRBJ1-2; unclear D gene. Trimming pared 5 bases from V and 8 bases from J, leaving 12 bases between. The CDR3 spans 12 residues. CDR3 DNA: TGTGCCAGCAGTAAAGGAGCGGAGGGCTACACCTTC. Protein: CASSKGAEGYTF.

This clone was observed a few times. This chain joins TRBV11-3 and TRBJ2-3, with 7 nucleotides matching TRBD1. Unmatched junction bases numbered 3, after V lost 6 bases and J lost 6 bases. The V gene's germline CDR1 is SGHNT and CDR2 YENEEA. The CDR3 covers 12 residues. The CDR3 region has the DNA TGTGCCAGCAGTTTACAGGGGGATACGCAGTATTTT. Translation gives CASSLQGDTQYF.

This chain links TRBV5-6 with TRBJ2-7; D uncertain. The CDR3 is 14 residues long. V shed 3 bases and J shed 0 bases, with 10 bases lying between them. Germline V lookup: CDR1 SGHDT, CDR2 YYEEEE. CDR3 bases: TGTGCCAGCAGCTCCCCGCTATACTCCTACGAGCAGTACTTC. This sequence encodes CASSSPLYSYEQYF.

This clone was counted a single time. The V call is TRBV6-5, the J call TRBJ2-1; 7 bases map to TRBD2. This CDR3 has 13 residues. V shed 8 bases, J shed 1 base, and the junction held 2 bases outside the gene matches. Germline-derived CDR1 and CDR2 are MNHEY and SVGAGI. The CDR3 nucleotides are TGTGCCAGCGGGGAGGGGTCCTACAATGAGCAGTTCTTC. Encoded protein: CASGEGSYNEQFF.

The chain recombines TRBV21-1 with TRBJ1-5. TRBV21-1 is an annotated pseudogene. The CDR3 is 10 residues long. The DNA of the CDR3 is TGTGCCAGCAGCGGACAGCCCCAGCATTTT. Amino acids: CASSGQPQHF.

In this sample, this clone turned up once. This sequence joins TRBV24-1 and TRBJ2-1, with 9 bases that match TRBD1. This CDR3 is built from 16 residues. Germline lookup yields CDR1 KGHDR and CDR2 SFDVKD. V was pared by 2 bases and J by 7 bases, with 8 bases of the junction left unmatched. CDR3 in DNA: TGTGCCACCAGTGATTGGGGGGGGACAGGGAGGAATGAGCAGTTCTTC. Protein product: CATSDWGGTGRNEQFF.

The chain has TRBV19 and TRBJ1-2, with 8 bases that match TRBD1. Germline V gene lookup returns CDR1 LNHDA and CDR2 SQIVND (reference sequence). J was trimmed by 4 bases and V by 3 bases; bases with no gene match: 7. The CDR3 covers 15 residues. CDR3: CASSIPAGTGYGYTF. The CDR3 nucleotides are TGTGCCAGTAGTATTCCAGCCGGGACAGGCTATGGCTACACCTTC. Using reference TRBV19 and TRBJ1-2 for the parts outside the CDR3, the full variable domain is DGGITQSPKYLFRKEGQNVTLSCEQNLNHDAMYWYRQDPGQGLRLIYYSQIVNDFQKGDIAEGYSVSREKKESFPLTVTSAQKNPTAFYLCASSIPAGTGYGYTFGSGTRLTVV.

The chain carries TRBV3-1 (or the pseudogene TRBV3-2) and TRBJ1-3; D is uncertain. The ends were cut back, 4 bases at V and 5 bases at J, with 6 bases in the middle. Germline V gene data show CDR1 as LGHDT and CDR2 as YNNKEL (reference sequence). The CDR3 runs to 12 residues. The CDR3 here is CASSPGRNTIYF. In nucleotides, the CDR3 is TGTGCCAGCAGCCCCGGCCGAAACACCATATATTTT.

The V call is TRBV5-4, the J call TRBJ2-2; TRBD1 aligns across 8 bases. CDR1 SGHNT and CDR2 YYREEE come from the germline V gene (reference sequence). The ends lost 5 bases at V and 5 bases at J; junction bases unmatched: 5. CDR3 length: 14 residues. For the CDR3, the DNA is TGTGCCAGCAGGGGGACAGGTCGTACCGGGGAGCTGTTTTTT. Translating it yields CASRGTGRTGELFF.

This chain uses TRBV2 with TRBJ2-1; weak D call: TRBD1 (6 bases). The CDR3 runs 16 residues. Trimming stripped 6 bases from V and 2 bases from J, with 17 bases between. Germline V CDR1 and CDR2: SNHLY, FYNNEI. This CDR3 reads CASRGFGGATYNEQFF. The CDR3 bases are TGTGCCAGCAGAGGTTTTGGGGGCGCCACCTACAATGAGCAGTTCTTC.

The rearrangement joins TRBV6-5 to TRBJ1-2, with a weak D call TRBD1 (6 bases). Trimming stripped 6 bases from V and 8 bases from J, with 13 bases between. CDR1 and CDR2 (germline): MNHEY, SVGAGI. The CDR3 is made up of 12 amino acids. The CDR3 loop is CASSLQGYGYTF. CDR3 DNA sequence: TGTGCCAGCAGCCTACAGGGATACGGCTACACCTTC.

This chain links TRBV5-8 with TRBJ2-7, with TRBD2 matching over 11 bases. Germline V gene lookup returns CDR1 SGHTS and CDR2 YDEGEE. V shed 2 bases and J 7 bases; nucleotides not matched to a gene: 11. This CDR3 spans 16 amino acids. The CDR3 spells CASSLLAGVYHTEQYF. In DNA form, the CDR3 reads TGTGCCAGCAGCTTACTAGCGGGGGTATACCATACGGAGCAGTACTTC.

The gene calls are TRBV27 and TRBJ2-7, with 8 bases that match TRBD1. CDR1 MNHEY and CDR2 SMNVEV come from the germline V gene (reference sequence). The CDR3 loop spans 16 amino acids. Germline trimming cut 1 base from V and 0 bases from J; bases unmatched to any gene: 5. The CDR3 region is CASSLFTGGLSYEQYF. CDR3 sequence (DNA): TGTGCCAGCAGTTTATTCACAGGGGGTCTCTCCTACGAGCAGTACTTC.

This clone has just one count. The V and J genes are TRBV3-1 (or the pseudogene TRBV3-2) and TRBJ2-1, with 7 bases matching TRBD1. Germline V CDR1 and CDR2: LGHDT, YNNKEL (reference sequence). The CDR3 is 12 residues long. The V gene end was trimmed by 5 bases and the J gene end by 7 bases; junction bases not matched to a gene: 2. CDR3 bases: TGTGCCAGCAGCGGACAGGCAAATGAGCAGTTCTTC. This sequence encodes CASSGQANEQFF.

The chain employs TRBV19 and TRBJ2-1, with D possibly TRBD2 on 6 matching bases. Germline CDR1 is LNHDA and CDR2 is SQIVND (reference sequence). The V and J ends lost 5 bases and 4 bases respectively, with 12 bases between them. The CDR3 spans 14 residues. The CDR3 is CASSFGEEYNEQFF. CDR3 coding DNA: TGTGCCAGTAGTTTCGGGGAGGAGTACAATGAGCAGTTCTTC. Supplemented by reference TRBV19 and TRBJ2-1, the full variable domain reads DGGITQSPKYLFRKEGQNVTLSCEQNLNHDAMYWYRQDPGQGLRLIYYSQIVNDFQKGDIAEGYSVSREKKESFPLTVTSAQKNPTAFYLCASSFGEEYNEQFFGPGTRLTVL.

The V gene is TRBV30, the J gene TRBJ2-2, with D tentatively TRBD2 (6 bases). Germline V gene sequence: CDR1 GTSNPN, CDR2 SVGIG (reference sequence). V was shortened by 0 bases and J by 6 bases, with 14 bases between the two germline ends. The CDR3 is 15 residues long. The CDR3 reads CAWSVSRSGAGELFF. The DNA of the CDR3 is TGTGCCTGGAGTGTTTCGCGGTCGGGGGCCGGGGAGCTGTTTTTT.

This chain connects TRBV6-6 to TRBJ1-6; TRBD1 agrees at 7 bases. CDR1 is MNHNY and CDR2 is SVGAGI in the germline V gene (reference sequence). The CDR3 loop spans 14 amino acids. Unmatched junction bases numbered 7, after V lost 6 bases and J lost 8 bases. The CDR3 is CASRYRQGDSPLHF. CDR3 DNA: TGTGCCAGCAGGTACCGACAGGGAGATTCACCCCTCCACTTT.

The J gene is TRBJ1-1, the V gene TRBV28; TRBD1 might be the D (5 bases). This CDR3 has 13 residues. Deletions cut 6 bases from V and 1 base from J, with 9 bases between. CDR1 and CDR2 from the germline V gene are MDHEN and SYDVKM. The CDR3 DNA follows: TGTGCCAGCAGAATGGGGGGGAACACTGAAGCTTTCTTT. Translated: CASRMGGNTEAFF.